The TCR beta chain described here comes from a study of blood T cell repertoires in COVID-19. About the research overall: Researchers got acute and convalescent COVID-19 samples from the United States, Italy and Spain.

In its sample, this clone was seen once. Original processing notes: Reference gene primer amplification in the assay estimated nucleated cell counts. Sequenced by immunoSEQ multiplex PCR; TCRdb stores in-frame clones only, minus some. V and J calls and clone size are copied from that table; D and trimming were computed from the DNA. Of about 120,000 clones listed, around 78% are singletons. This TCR derives from a man in his 70s with acute or convalescent COVID-19. Sequences were obtained from peripheral blood.

This CDR3 is CASSLQGAEVSPLHF. In DNA form, the CDR3 reads TGTGCCAGCAGCCTACAAGGAGCGGAGGTATCACCCCTCCACTTT. The chain has TRBV4-2 and TRBJ1-6; D is uncertain. V was pared by 4 bases and J by 10 bases, with 17 bases between. This CDR3 is built from 15 residues. The germline V gene has CDR1 LGHNA and CDR2 YNFKEQ.